This T cell receptor beta chain comes out of a study of cytomegalovirus exposure and HLA in healthy donors. Whole-study results and caveats: Under in vitro conditions, a few CMV-associated chains were confirmed as specific for CMV antigens. Cytomegalovirus status was reportedly diagnosed by the classifier with high sensitivity and specificity. The study designated about 160 TCR beta chains cytomegalovirus-associated.

Clones were sequenced by immunoSEQ multiplex PCR, and TCRdb holds only the in-frame ones, with some missing. The data contain approximately 39,000 clones, approximately 92% of them singletons. The 120-subject validation cohort, separate from the roughly 670-subject first cohort, included the donors. Remarks on this clone: The antigen is undetermined.

The source is a man between 18 and 35 years old in good health and CMV-seronegative. The material sequenced was PBMCs.

CDR3 DNA sequence: TGCAGCGTCGAGGCTTATCAAGGGCAGTTCTTC. Translated, it gives CSVEAYQGQFF. The chain uses TRBV29-1 and TRBJ2-1; D remains unclear. This CDR3 spans 11 amino acids. With 6 bases removed from V and 12 bases from J, the gap between germline ends came to 15 bases. Germline CDR1 reads SQVTM; CDR2 reads ANQGSEA.